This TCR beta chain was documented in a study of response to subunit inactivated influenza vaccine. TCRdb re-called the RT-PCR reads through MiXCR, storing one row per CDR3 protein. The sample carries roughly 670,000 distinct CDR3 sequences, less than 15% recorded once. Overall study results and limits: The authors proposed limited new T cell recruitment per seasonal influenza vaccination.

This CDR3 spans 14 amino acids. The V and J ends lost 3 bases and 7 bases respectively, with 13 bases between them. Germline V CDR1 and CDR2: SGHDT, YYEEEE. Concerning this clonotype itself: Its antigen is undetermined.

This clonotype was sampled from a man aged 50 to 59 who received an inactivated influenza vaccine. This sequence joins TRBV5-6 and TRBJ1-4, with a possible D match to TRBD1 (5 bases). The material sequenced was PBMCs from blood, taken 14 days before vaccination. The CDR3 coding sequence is TGTGCCAGCAGCTACAGGTTGGGTGGTGAAAAACTGTTTTTT. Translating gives CASSYRLGGEKLFF.